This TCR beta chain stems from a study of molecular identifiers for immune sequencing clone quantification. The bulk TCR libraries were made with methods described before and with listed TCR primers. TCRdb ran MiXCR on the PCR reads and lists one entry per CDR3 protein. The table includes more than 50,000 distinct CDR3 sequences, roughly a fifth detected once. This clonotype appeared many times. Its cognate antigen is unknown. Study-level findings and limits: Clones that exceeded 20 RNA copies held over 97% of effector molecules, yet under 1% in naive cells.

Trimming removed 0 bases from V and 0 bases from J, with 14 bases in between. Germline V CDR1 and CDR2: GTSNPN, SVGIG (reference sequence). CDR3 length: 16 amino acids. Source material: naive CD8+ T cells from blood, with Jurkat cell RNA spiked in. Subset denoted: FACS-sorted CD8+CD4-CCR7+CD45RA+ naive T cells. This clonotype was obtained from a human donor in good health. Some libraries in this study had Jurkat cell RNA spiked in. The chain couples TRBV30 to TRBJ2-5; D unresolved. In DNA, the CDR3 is TGTGCCTGGAGTGTTCTCGAGCGAACAAACCAAGAGACCCAGTACTTC. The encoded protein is CAWSVLERTNQETQYF.